A selection of T cell receptor beta chains follows, all from one sample in a study of T cells after yellow fever vaccination. TCRdb recomputed calls from the 5' RACE reads with MiXCR, one row per CDR3 protein. The table records some 300,000 distinct CDR3 sequences, around 10% of them present only once. The sequences come from CD4+ T cells sorted from PBMCs, collected 5 days after the yellow fever booster vaccination. These receptors all come from a man aged 18 to 30 who received the YFV17D yellow fever vaccine. Both conserved end residues are part of each CDR3. Each record gives: D gene, V gene, clone size, J gene, CDR3 protein, CDR3 DNA. A D gene is named only where the DNA matches it firmly. Clone size is shown for a subset of rows, as once, few, many or a class of expanded clone.

d_gene: -
v_gene: TRBV7-6
abundance: -
j_gene: TRBJ1-5
CDR3aa: CASSRGHGSNQPQHF
CDR3nt: TGTGCCAGCAGCCGAGGTCACGGGAGCAATCAGCCCCAGCATTTT

d_gene: -
v_gene: TRBV7-9
abundance: many
j_gene: TRBJ2-3
CDR3aa: CASSRDSGADTQYF
CDR3nt: TGTGCCAGCAGCCGGGACAGCGGGGCAGATACGCAGTATTTT

d_gene: TRBD1
v_gene: TRBV20-1
abundance: -
j_gene: TRBJ1-5
CDR3aa: CSARGQGSYQPQHF
CDR3nt: TGCAGTGCTAGAGGACAGGGTTCCTATCAGCCCCAGCATTTT

d_gene: -
v_gene: TRBV6-5
abundance: few
j_gene: TRBJ1-3
CDR3aa: CASSRRMGSGNTIYF
CDR3nt: TGTGCCAGCAGTCGACGAATGGGCTCTGGAAACACCATATATTTT

d_gene: -
v_gene: TRBV28
abundance: few
j_gene: TRBJ1-5
CDR3aa: CASRFFAGRGRQPQHF
CDR3nt: TGTGCCAGCAGATTCTTTGCCGGCAGGGGCCGTCAGCCCCAGCATTTT

d_gene: -
v_gene: TRBV18
abundance: many
j_gene: TRBJ1-1
CDR3aa: CASSPQGGTEAFF
CDR3nt: TGTGCCAGCTCACCACAGGGGGGGACTGAAGCTTTCTTT

d_gene: TRBD1
v_gene: TRBV4-1
abundance: -
j_gene: TRBJ1-5
CDR3aa: CASSRGQGPDQPQHF
CDR3nt: TGCGCCAGCAGCCGGGGACAGGGGCCGGATCAGCCCCAGCATTTT

d_gene: -
v_gene: TRBV4-3
abundance: -
j_gene: TRBJ2-1
CDR3aa: CASSQDSQGYEQFF
CDR3nt: TGCGCCAGCAGCCAAGATTCGCAGGGATATGAGCAGTTCTTC

d_gene: -
v_gene: TRBV29-1
abundance: few
j_gene: TRBJ2-3
CDR3aa: CSVGGSRQVLTDTQYF
CDR3nt: TGCAGCGTTGGAGGATCCCGGCAGGTTTTGACAGATACGCAGTATTTT

d_gene: TRBD1
v_gene: TRBV4-1
abundance: many
j_gene: TRBJ2-7
CDR3aa: CASSQAEGGGYEQYF
CDR3nt: TGCGCCAGCAGCCAAGCCGAAGGGGGCGGCTACGAGCAGTACTTC

d_gene: -
v_gene: TRBV12-3/TRBV12-4
abundance: -
j_gene: TRBJ2-7
CDR3aa: CASRYGRSYEQYF
CDR3nt: TGTGCCAGCAGGTATGGCCGATCCTACGAGCAGTACTTC

d_gene: -
v_gene: TRBV5-5
abundance: -
j_gene: TRBJ2-3
CDR3aa: CASSTLSDTSDTQYF
CDR3nt: TGTGCCAGCAGCACCCTCAGCGATACCTCGGATACGCAGTATTTT

d_gene: -
v_gene: TRBV7-2
abundance: -
j_gene: TRBJ2-5
CDR3aa: CASSSPPQRETQYF
CDR3nt: TGTGCCAGCAGTTCCCCGCCCCAACGGGAGACCCAGTACTTC

d_gene: TRBD1
v_gene: TRBV6-6
abundance: many
j_gene: TRBJ2-1
CDR3aa: CASSYSDRGREQFF
CDR3nt: TGTGCCAGCAGTTACTCTGACAGGGGGCGAGAGCAGTTCTTC

d_gene: -
v_gene: TRBV20-1
abundance: few
j_gene: TRBJ2-5
CDR3aa: CSAGVRETQYF
CDR3nt: TGCAGTGCGGGGGTGAGGGAGACCCAGTACTTC

d_gene: TRBD2
v_gene: TRBV9
abundance: few
j_gene: TRBJ2-5
CDR3aa: CASSAGTSGGPVQETQYF
CDR3nt: TGTGCCAGCAGCGCCGGGACTAGCGGGGGGCCCGTCCAAGAGACCCAGTACTTC

d_gene: TRBD2
v_gene: TRBV5-6
abundance: -
j_gene: TRBJ2-3
CDR3aa: CASSSGLATGDTQYF
CDR3nt: TGTGCCAGCAGCTCGGGACTAGCGACTGGAGATACGCAGTATTTT

d_gene: -
v_gene: TRBV6-2/TRBV6-3
abundance: -
j_gene: TRBJ1-3
CDR3aa: CASSYGLTTTGNTIYF
CDR3nt: TGTGCCAGCAGTTATGGCCTGACTACCACTGGAAACACCATATATTTT

d_gene: -
v_gene: TRBV6-2/TRBV6-3
abundance: few
j_gene: TRBJ1-6
CDR3aa: CASSWWQGRNSPLHF
CDR3nt: TGTGCCAGCAGTTGGTGGCAGGGGAGAAATTCACCCCTCCACTTT

d_gene: -
v_gene: TRBV29-1
abundance: once
j_gene: TRBJ2-3
CDR3aa: CSVAGVDTDTQYF
CDR3nt: TGCAGCGTGGCAGGGGTGGACACAGATACGCAGTATTTT

d_gene: -
v_gene: TRBV7-3
abundance: -
j_gene: TRBJ2-3
CDR3aa: CASSLDGGEIQQYF
CDR3nt: TGTGCCAGCAGCTTAGACGGGGGTGAGATACAGCAGTATTTT

d_gene: -
v_gene: TRBV6-5
abundance: few
j_gene: TRBJ2-7
CDR3aa: CASSSLTGPNYEQYF
CDR3nt: TGTGCCAGCAGTTCCCTTACCGGGCCGAACTACGAGCAGTACTTC

d_gene: TRBD1
v_gene: TRBV7-2
abundance: -
j_gene: TRBJ2-7
CDR3aa: CASSQGQGPYEQYF
CDR3nt: TGTGCCAGCAGCCAAGGACAGGGCCCCTACGAGCAGTACTTC

d_gene: -
v_gene: TRBV7-2
abundance: many
j_gene: TRBJ2-5
CDR3aa: CASSQQKQETQYF
CDR3nt: TGTGCCAGCAGCCAACAAAAACAAGAGACCCAGTACTTC

d_gene: -
v_gene: TRBV7-2
abundance: -
j_gene: TRBJ1-1
CDR3aa: CASSLERVDTEAFF
CDR3nt: TGTGCCAGCAGCTTAGAGCGGGTTGATACTGAAGCTTTCTTT

d_gene: -
v_gene: TRBV5-1
abundance: many
j_gene: TRBJ2-2
CDR3aa: CASSLRVANTGELFF
CDR3nt: TGCGCCAGCAGCTTGCGGGTCGCGAACACCGGGGAGCTGTTTTTT

d_gene: -
v_gene: TRBV6-5
abundance: few
j_gene: TRBJ2-2
CDR3aa: CASSYIGGSNTGELFF
CDR3nt: TGTGCCAGCAGTTACATTGGGGGATCAAACACCGGGGAGCTGTTTTTT

d_gene: TRBD1
v_gene: TRBV6-5
abundance: -
j_gene: TRBJ1-2
CDR3aa: CASSITGTGAYGYTF
CDR3nt: TGTGCCAGCAGTATAACCGGGACAGGGGCCTATGGCTACACCTTC

d_gene: -
v_gene: TRBV10-3
abundance: few
j_gene: TRBJ1-1
CDR3aa: CAISESGGTEAFF
CDR3nt: TGTGCCATCAGTGAGTCAGGGGGAACTGAAGCTTTCTTT

d_gene: TRBD1
v_gene: TRBV27
abundance: few
j_gene: TRBJ1-1
CDR3aa: CASSLFPGQGAVEAFF
CDR3nt: TGTGCCAGCAGTTTATTCCCAGGACAGGGGGCGGTTGAAGCTTTCTTT

d_gene: TRBD2
v_gene: TRBV19
abundance: many
j_gene: TRBJ2-5
CDR3aa: CASSILAGLETQYF
CDR3nt: TGTGCCAGTAGTATCCTAGCGGGGCTAGAGACCCAGTACTTC

d_gene: -
v_gene: TRBV2
abundance: -
j_gene: TRBJ2-4
CDR3aa: CASRPWAKNIQYF
CDR3nt: TGTGCCAGCAGGCCCTGGGCCAAAAACATTCAGTACTTC

d_gene: -
v_gene: TRBV7-6
abundance: -
j_gene: TRBJ2-7
CDR3aa: CASSSRVRSYEQYF
CDR3nt: TGTGCCAGCAGCAGCAGGGTCCGCTCCTACGAGCAGTACTTC

d_gene: TRBD2
v_gene: TRBV4-3
abundance: few
j_gene: TRBJ2-3
CDR3aa: CASQREAGDTDTQYF
CDR3nt: TGCGCCAGTCAGAGGGAAGCGGGGGACACAGATACGCAGTATTTT

d_gene: TRBD2
v_gene: TRBV10-3
abundance: few
j_gene: TRBJ2-5
CDR3aa: CAISERLATQETQYF
CDR3nt: TGTGCCATCAGTGAGAGACTAGCGACACAAGAGACCCAGTACTTC

d_gene: -
v_gene: TRBV7-2
abundance: -
j_gene: TRBJ1-1
CDR3aa: CASSPIPQTEAFF
CDR3nt: TGTGCCAGCAGCCCCATTCCTCAGACTGAAGCTTTCTTT

d_gene: TRBD1
v_gene: TRBV7-2
abundance: few
j_gene: TRBJ2-5
CDR3aa: CASSPTGRSETQYF
CDR3nt: TGTGCCAGCAGCCCGACAGGGCGGTCAGAGACCCAGTACTTC

d_gene: -
v_gene: TRBV5-1
abundance: many
j_gene: TRBJ2-3
CDR3aa: CASSLGQVSDTQYF
CDR3nt: TGCGCCAGCAGCTTGGGCCAGGTCTCAGATACGCAGTATTTT

d_gene: -
v_gene: TRBV20-1
abundance: few
j_gene: TRBJ2-5
CDR3aa: CSAHGGGGETQYF
CDR3nt: TGCAGTGCTCACGGGGGAGGTGGCGAGACCCAGTACTTC

d_gene: -
v_gene: TRBV10-3
abundance: -
j_gene: TRBJ1-3
CDR3aa: CAIRMTDGNTIYF
CDR3nt: TGTGCCATCAGAATGACAGATGGAAACACCATATATTTT